This T cell receptor beta chain was obtained from a study of blood T cell repertoires in COVID-19. Germline CDR1 and CDR2: MNHNY and SVGAGI (reference sequence). With V trimmed by 2 bases and J by 4 bases, 10 bases remained unmatched. CDR3 length: 16 amino acids. Here immunoSEQ multiplex PCR was the method, and the copy in TCRdb shows in-frame clones only, minus some. This table holds 350,000 to 450,000 clones, roughly 90% found once. Sequences were obtained from peripheral blood. This sequence originates from a man aged 40-49 years with acute or convalescent COVID-19. This chain links TRBV6-6 with TRBJ2-7; 8 bases map to TRBD1. In nucleotides, the CDR3 is TGTGCCAGCAGTTACGCGGGACAGGCCGCGGATTACGAGCAGTACTTC. It encodes CASSYAGQAADYEQYF.